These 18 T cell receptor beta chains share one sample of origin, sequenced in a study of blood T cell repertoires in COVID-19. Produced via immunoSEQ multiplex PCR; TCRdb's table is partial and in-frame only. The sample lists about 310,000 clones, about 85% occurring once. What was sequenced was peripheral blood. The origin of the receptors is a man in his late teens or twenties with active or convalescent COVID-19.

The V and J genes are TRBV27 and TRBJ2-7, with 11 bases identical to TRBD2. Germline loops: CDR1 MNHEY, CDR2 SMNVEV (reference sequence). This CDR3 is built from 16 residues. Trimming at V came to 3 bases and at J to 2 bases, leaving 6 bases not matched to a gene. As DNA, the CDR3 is TGTGCCAGCAGTTTGCTCTATAGCGGGAGGGCCTACGAGCAGTACTTC. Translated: CASSLLYSGRAYEQYF.

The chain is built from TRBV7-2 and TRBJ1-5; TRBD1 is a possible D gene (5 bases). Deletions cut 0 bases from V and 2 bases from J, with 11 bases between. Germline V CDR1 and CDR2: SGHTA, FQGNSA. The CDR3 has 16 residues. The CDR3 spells CASSLAGDLRNQPQHF. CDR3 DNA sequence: TGTGCCAGCAGCTTAGCAGGGGATTTGCGCAATCAGCCCCAGCATTTT.

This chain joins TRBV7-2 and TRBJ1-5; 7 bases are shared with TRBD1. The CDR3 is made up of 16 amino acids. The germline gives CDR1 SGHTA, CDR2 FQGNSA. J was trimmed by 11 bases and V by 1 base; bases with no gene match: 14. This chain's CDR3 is CASSLEGRGNIATQHF. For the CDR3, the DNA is TGTGCCAGCAGCTTAGAGGGCAGGGGGAATATTGCGACCCAGCATTTT.

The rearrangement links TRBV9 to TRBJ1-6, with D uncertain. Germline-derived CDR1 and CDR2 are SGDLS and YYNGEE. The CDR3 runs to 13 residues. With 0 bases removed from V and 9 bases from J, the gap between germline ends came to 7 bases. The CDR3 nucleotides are TGTGCCAGCAGCGTAGGCGGGGTTTCACCCCTCCACTTT. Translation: CASSVGGVSPLHF.

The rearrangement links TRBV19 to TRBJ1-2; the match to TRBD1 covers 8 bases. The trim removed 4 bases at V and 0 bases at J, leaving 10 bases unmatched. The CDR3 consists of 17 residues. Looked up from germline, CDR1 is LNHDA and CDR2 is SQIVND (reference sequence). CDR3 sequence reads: CASSTISLQGANYGYTF. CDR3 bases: TGTGCCAGTAGTACCATCTCTTTACAGGGGGCTAACTATGGCTACACCTTC. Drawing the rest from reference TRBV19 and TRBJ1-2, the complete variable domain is DGGITQSPKYLFRKEGQNVTLSCEQNLNHDAMYWYRQDPGQGLRLIYYSQIVNDFQKGDIAEGYSVSREKKESFPLTVTSAQKNPTAFYLCASSTISLQGANYGYTFGSGTRLTVV.

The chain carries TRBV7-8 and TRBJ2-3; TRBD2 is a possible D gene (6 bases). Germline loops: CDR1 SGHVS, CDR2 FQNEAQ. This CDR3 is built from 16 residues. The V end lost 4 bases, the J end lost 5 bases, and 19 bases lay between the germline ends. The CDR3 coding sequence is TGTGCCAGCAGCTCGGGACTCTCCGTGGATCAAGATACGCAGTATTTT. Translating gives CASSSGLSVDQDTQYF.

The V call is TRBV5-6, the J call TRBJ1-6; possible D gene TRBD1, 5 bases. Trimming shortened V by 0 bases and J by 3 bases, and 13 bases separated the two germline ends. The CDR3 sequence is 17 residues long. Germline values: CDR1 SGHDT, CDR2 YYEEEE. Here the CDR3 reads CASSLGGLNRYNSPLHF. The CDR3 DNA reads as TGTGCCAGCAGCTTGGGGGGCCTCAACCGCTATAATTCACCCCTCCACTTT.

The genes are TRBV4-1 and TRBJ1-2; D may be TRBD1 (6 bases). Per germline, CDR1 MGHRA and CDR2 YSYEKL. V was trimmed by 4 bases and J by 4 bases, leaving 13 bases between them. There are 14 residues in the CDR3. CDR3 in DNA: TGCGCCAGCAGCCCATTCGACAGGTTCTATGGCTACACCTTC. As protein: CASSPFDRFYGYTF.

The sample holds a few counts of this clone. CDR3 amino acids: CASSAGARTGELFF. Here the CDR3 DNA reads TGTGCCAGTAGCGCTGGGGCAAGAACCGGGGAGCTGTTTTTT. The chain is built from TRBV19 and TRBJ2-2; D perhaps matches TRBD1 (5 bases). Trimming left V 6 bases short and J 5 bases short, with 13 bases between. The CDR3 totals 14 residues. Germline V gene lookup returns CDR1 LNHDA and CDR2 SQIVND (reference sequence).

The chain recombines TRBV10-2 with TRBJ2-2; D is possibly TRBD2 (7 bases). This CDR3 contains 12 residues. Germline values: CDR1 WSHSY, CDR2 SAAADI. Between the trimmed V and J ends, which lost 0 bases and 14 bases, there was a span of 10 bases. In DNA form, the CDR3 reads TGCGCCAGCAGTGAGTCGCGGGGGCCCCTGTTTTTT. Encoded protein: CASSESRGPLFF.

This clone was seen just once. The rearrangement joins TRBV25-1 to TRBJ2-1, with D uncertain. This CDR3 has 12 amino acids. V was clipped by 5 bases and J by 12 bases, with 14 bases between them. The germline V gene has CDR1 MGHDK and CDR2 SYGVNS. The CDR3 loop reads CASSFGVNTQFF. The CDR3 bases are TGTGCCAGCAGTTTCGGAGTAAACACGCAGTTCTTC.

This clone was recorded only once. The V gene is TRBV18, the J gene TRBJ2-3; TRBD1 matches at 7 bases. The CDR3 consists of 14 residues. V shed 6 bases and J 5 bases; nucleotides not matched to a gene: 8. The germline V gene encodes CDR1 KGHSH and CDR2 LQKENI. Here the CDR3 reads CASSRDRGQDTQYF. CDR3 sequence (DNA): TGTGCCAGCTCCCGGGACAGAGGCCAAGATACGCAGTATTTT.

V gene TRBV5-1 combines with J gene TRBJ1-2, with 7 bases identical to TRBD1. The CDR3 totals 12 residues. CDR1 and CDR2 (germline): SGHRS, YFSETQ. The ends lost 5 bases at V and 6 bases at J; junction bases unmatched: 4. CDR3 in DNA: TGCGCCAGCAGTTACACAGGGGATGGCTACACCTTC. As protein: CASSYTGDGYTF. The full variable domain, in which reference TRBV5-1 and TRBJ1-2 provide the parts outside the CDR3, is KAGVTQTPRYLIKTRGQQVTLSCSPISGHRSVSWYQQTPGQGLQFLFEYFSETQRNKGNFPGRFSGRQFSNSRSEMNVSTLELGDSALYLCASSYTGDGYTFGSGTRLTVV.

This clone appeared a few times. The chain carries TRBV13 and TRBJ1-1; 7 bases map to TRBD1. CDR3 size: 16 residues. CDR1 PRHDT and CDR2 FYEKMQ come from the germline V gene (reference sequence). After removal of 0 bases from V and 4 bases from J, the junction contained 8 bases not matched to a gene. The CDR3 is CASSLGLGRGSTEAFF. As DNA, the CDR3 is TGTGCCAGCAGCTTAGGCCTAGGCAGGGGGTCCACTGAAGCTTTCTTT.

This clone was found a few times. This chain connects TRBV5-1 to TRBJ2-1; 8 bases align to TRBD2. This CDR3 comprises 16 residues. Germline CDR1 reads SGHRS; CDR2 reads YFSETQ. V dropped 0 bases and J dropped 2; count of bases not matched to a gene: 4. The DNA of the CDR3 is TGCGCCAGCAGCTTGGCCAAGCGGGAGCCCTACAATGAGCAGTTCTTC. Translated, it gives CASSLAKREPYNEQFF.

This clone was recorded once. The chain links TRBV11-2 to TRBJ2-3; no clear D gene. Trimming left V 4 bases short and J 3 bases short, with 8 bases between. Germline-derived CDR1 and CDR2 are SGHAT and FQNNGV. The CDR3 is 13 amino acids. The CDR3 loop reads CASSSLPTDTQYF. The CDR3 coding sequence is TGTGCCAGCAGCTCCCTCCCTACAGATACGCAGTATTTT.

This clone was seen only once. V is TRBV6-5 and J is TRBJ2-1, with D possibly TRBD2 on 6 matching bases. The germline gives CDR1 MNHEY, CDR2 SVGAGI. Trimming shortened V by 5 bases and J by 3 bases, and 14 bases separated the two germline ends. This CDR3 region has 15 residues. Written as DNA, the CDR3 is TGTGCCAGCAGTCCCCAGGCGGGGTTCTACAATGAGCAGTTCTTC. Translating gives CASSPQAGFYNEQFF.

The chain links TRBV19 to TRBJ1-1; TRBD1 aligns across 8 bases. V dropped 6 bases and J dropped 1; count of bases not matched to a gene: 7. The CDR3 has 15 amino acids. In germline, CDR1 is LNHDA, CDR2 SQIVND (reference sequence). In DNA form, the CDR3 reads TGTGCCAGTAGCTCCCTAGGGACAGGGAACACTGAAGCTTTCTTT. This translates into CASSSLGTGNTEAFF.